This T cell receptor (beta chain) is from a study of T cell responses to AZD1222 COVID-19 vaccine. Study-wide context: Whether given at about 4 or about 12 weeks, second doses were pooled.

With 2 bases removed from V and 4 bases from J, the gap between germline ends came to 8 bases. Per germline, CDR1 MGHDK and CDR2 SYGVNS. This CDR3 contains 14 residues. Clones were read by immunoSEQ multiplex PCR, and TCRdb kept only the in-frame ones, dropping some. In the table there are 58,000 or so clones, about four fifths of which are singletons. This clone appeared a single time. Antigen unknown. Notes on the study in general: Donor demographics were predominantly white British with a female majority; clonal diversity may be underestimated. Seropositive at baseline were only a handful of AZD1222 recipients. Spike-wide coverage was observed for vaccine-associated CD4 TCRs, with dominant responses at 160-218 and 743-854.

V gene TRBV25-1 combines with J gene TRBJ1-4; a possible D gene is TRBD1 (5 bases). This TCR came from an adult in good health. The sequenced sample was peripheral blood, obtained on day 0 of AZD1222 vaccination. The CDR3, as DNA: TGTGCCAGCAGTGAACTGGGGGGTAATGAAAAACTGTTTTTT. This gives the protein CASSELGGNEKLFF.